The 6 T cell receptor beta chains below were found in one sample sequenced in a study of early T cells in non-severe SARS-CoV-2 infection. Using its own MiXCR run on the 5' RACE reads, TCRdb lists one record per CDR3 protein. This sample has over 45,000 distinct CDR3 sequences, with around 5.6% found just once. Sequencing used whole blood. The receptor set was obtained from an adult who was a healthcare worker with PCR-confirmed SARS-CoV-2 infection or an uninfected control (not recorded which).

This clonotype has just a few counts. The chain recombines TRBV6-5 with TRBJ1-1; TRBD1 agrees at 8 bases. V lost 6 bases, J lost 9 bases, and 6 bases stayed unmatched. Germline lookup yields CDR1 MNHEY and CDR2 SVGAGI. The CDR3 is made up of 12 amino acids. The CDR3 bases are TGTGCCAGCAGAGGGACAGGTCAGCAAGCTTTCTTT. Protein product: CASRGTGQQAFF.

In its sample, this clonotype was seen a few times. The genes are TRBV5-1 and TRBJ2-6, with D possibly TRBD1 on 5 matching bases. V was clipped by 0 bases and J by 0 bases, with 10 bases between them. This CDR3 region has 17 residues. CDR1 is SGHRS, CDR2 YFSETQ, per germline. The CDR3 here is CASSLGGQSSGANVLTF. The DNA of the CDR3 is TGCGCCAGCAGCTTGGGGGGCCAAAGCTCTGGGGCCAACGTCCTGACTTTC.

This clonotype was seen a few times. The V and J genes are TRBV5-4 and TRBJ2-1; 13 bases fit TRBD2. Germline assignment: CDR1 SGHNT and CDR2 YYREEE (reference sequence). V lost 4 bases to trimming and J lost 1 base; unmatched junction nucleotides: 14. The CDR3 is 20 residues long. CDR3 amino acids: CASSVQLAGGPWRSYNEQFF. The CDR3 bases are TGTGCCAGCAGCGTACAACTAGCGGGAGGGCCCTGGCGATCCTACAATGAGCAGTTCTTC.

This clonotype was found many times. This rearrangement joins TRBV19 to TRBJ2-1; 12 bases map to TRBD2. The J segment lost 1 base and the V segment lost 6 bases, leaving 7 bases of the junction unmatched. In germline, CDR1 is LNHDA, CDR2 SQIVND (reference sequence). This CDR3 region has 17 residues. The CDR3 nucleotides read TGTGCCAGTAGAGGGACTAGCGGGTTCCGTTCCTACAATGAGCAGTTCTTC. It translates to CASRGTSGFRSYNEQFF.

In its sample, this clonotype was seen many times. The chain uses TRBV7-8 and TRBJ2-7; 7 positions match TRBD1. CDR3 size: 14 residues. V was clipped by 5 bases and J by 2 bases; unmatched bases: 6. Looked up from germline, CDR1 is SGHVS and CDR2 is FQNEAQ. Here the CDR3 DNA reads TGTGCCAGCAGCCTTAGACAGGGACCCTACGAGCAGTACTTC. Translated, it gives CASSLRQGPYEQYF. Combining the CDR3 with reference TRBV7-8 and TRBJ2-7 gives the whole variable domain GAGVSQSPRYKVAKRGQDVALRCDPISGHVSLFWYQQALGQGPEFLTYFQNEAQLDKSGLPSDRFFAERPEGSVSTLKIQRTQQEDSAVYLCASSLRQGPYEQYFGPGTRLTVT.

The table lists this clonotype with a few counts. This chain uses TRBV5-1 with TRBJ2-5, with no clear D. V was trimmed by 0 bases and J by 2 bases, leaving 14 bases between them. The CDR3 totals 16 residues. CDR1 is SGHRS, CDR2 YFSETQ, per germline. CDR3 sequence: CASSLDGSAVQETQYF. The CDR3 bases are TGCGCCAGCAGCTTGGACGGGTCAGCCGTTCAAGAGACCCAGTACTTC.